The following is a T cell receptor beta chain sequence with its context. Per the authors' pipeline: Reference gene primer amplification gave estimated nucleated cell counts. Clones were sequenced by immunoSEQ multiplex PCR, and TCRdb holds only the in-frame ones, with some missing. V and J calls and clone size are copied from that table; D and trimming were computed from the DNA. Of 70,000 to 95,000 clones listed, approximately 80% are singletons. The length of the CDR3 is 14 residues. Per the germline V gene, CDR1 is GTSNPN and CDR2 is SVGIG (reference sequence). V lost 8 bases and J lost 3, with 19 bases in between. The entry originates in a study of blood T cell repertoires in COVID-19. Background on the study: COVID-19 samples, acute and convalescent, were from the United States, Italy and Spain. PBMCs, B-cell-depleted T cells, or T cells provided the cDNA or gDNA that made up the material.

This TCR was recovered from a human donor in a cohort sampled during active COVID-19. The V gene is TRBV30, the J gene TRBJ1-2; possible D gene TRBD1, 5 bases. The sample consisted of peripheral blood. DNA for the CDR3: TGTGCCAAGGGACGGGCCAAGCGGGACTATGGCTACACCTTC. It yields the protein CAKGRAKRDYGYTF.